This T cell receptor (beta chain) was profiled in a study of human T cells and chemical hapten exposure. For the study at large: Across its approximately 25 weeks, the study gave patients weekly diphenylcyclopropenone doses to the scalp. Study-wide findings and caveats: As patch test score rose, PT1 expanded TCR counts tended to rise as well.

Time point: pre-sensitization, week 0. Indicated treatment: therapeutic diphenylcyclopropenone sensitization with weekly scalp DPC. It was from unfractionated whole blood that total RNA was extracted. In this sample, this clonotype turned up many times. The antigen is undetermined. TCRdb reprocessed the RACE reads with MiXCR, giving one entry per CDR3 protein. Of 240,000 or so distinct CDR3 sequences listed, 7% to 10% were seen once; the top ten hold 2.3%. Germline values: CDR1 SQVTM, CDR2 ANQGSEA. V lost 6 bases and J 2 bases, leaving 5 bases between the germline ends. The CDR3 sequence is 11 residues long.

The source of this sequence is a woman in her forties with alopecia areata. Some clones in this sample may be carry-over from other donors' samples. The V gene is TRBV29-1, the J gene TRBJ2-1, with a weak D call TRBD1 (5 bases). The input for sequencing was whole blood, taken in connection with sensitization to the hapten diphenylcyclopropenone (DPC). CDR3 amino acids: CSVGPYNEQFF. CDR3 coding DNA: TGCAGCGTGGGGCCCTACAATGAGCAGTTCTTC.